A single sample is the source of the 12 T cell receptor beta chains below, sequenced in a study of T cells in localized non-small cell lung cancer. Profiling relied on immunoSEQ multiplex PCR, and the TCRdb table lists in-frame clones only, not all of them. This sample has tens of thousands of clones, with more than 75% found just once. Material: PBMCs, obtained before any cancer treatment. The receptors come from a man aged 35 to 69 with stage II lung adenocarcinoma.

V is TRBV7-3 and J is TRBJ2-6; unclear D gene. V gave up 2 bases and J gave up 0 bases, with 2 bases separating them. This CDR3 contains 14 residues. From germline, CDR1 is SGHTA and CDR2 FQGTGA. CDR3 region: CASSLHSGANVLTF. In nucleotides, the CDR3 is TGTGCCAGCAGCTTACACTCTGGGGCCAACGTCCTGACTTTC.

The chain is built from TRBV6-5 and TRBJ1-2; D gene uncertain. Trimming took off 2 bases at V and 5 bases at J, with 18 bases between the two ends. The germline CDR1 and CDR2 sequences are MNHEY and SVGAGI. The CDR3 is 16 residues long. CDR3 nucleotide sequence: TGTGCCAGCAGTTACGGACTTTCGCCGGTCCAATATGGCTACACCTTC. Translated: CASSYGLSPVQYGYTF.

The chain joins TRBV5-1 to TRBJ1-4; D call uncertain. Trimming shortened V by 1 base and J by 6 bases, and 7 bases separated the two germline ends. The CDR3 covers 13 residues. Germline values: CDR1 SGHRS, CDR2 YFSETQ. For the CDR3, the DNA is TGCGCCAGCAGCTTGCCTAGCGATGAAAAACTGTTTTTT. This gives the protein CASSLPSDEKLFF.

The J gene is TRBJ2-2, the V gene TRBV5-1, with a tentative D call TRBD2 (5 bases). Germline CDR1 reads SGHRS; CDR2 reads YFSETQ. The CDR3 sequence is 14 residues long. V dropped 1 base and J dropped 4 bases, with 8 bases sitting between them. The CDR3 spells CASSLSGATGELFF. DNA of the CDR3: TGCGCCAGCAGCTTGAGCGGAGCCACCGGGGAGCTGTTTTTT. Based on the CDR3 plus reference TRBV5-1 and TRBJ2-2, the full variable domain is KAGVTQTPRYLIKTRGQQVTLSCSPISGHRSVSWYQQTPGQGLQFLFEYFSETQRNKGNFPGRFSGRQFSNSRSEMNVSTLELGDSALYLCASSLSGATGELFFGEGSRLTVL.

V is TRBV9 and J is TRBJ2-7, with TRBD2 matching over 7 bases. Germline assignment: CDR1 SGDLS and CDR2 YYNGEE. Unmatched junction bases numbered 14, after V lost 3 bases and J lost 5 bases. The CDR3 spans 16 residues. CDR3 bases: TGTGCCAGCAGCGGGGACTCGGGGGGATTAGGCGACGAGCAGTACTTC. Its translation: CASSGDSGGLGDEQYF.

A remark on this clone: Its ends do not fully match the called genes, so a read error is possible. The V and J genes are TRBV18 and TRBJ1-6; no definite D call. CDR3 length: 15 amino acids. The germline V gene encodes CDR1 KGHSH and CDR2 LQKENI. This CDR3 reads CASSSPRGGPIPLHF. The DNA for the CDR3 is TGTGCCAGCTCATCACCCCGGGGAGGACCGATACCCCTCCACTTT.

The chain carries TRBV9 and TRBJ2-1, with TRBD2 matching over 8 bases. Losses at the gene ends were 3 bases for V and 4 bases for J; bases not matched to a gene: 6. The CDR3 has 15 amino acids. CDR1 is SGDLS, CDR2 YYNGEE, per germline. CDR3 amino acids: CASSEAGVGYNEQFF. Written as DNA, the CDR3 is TGTGCCAGCAGCGAAGCGGGAGTGGGTTACAATGAGCAGTTCTTC. The whole variable domain, filled in from reference TRBV9 and TRBJ2-1, reads DSGVTQTPKHLITATGQRVTLRCSPRSGDLSVYWYQQSLDQGLQFLIQYYNGEERAKGNILERFSAQQFPDLHSELNLSSLELGDSALYFCASSEAGVGYNEQFFGPGTRLTVL.

This clone was seen only a few times. This sequence joins TRBV11-2 and TRBJ2-7, with 7 bases lining up with TRBD2. From germline, CDR1 is SGHAT and CDR2 FQNNGV. CDR3 length: 14 amino acids. Trimming cost V 3 bases and J 2 bases; bases outside gene matches: 4. CDR3 bases: TGTGCCAGCAGCTTCGGGGGGAGGGCCTACGAGCAGTACTTC. Protein product: CASSFGGRAYEQYF.

This clone occurred a few times. CDR3 nucleotide sequence: TGCGCCAGCAGGCTTGGCACGGTGTCAGGTGAAAAACTGTTTTTT. It translates to CASRLGTVSGEKLFF. This chain connects TRBV5-1 to TRBJ1-4; D is unresolved. V was shortened by 5 bases and J by 7 bases, with 18 bases between the two germline ends. CDR1 SGHRS and CDR2 YFSETQ come from the germline V gene. This CDR3 contains 15 residues.

This chain joins TRBV9 and TRBJ2-5; TRBD2 aligns across 10 bases. Germline trimming cut 0 bases from V and 5 bases from J; bases unmatched to any gene: 4. Germline V CDR1 and CDR2: SGDLS, YYNGEE. The CDR3 is 15 amino acids. CDR3 nucleotide sequence: TGTGCCAGCAGCGTAGGTGCTAGCGGGAGTGAGACCCAGTACTTC. Translating it yields CASSVGASGSETQYF.

The chain carries TRBV4-2 and TRBJ2-7, with D perhaps TRBD1 (5 bases). Between the trimmed V and J ends, which lost 1 base and 5 bases, there was a span of 15 bases. The CDR3 is 15 residues long. Germline lookup yields CDR1 LGHNA and CDR2 YNFKEQ. CDR3 region: CASSQVGPAMDEQYF. As DNA, the CDR3 is TGTGCCAGCAGCCAAGTGGGGCCCGCGATGGACGAGCAGTACTTC.

For the CDR3, the DNA is TGCGCCAGCAGCCAAGAAGTACGAGGGAGTGAGCAGTTCTTC. Protein: CASSQEVRGSEQFF. V usage is TRBV4-1 and J usage is TRBJ2-1; TRBD2 is a possible D gene (5 bases). Germline values: CDR1 MGHRA, CDR2 YSYEKL. The V end was cut by 0 bases, the J end by 9 bases, with 12 bases between. The CDR3 is made up of 14 amino acids.